This record covers a single T cell receptor (beta chain). Its target is not known. The data are from a study of PD-1 blockade in mismatch repair-deficient tumors. Looking at the study overall: Patients had 11 to 13 mismatch repair-deficient cancer types and were previously treated and progressing. General study points: Rapid post-treatment expansion, then contraction, generally preceding radiologic response, marked tumor-resident clones.

PCR or immunohistochemistry showed mismatch repair deficiency in every enrolled patient. TCR sequencing covered three patients who responded to pembrolizumab. This table comes from immunoSEQ multiplex PCR, and its TCRdb copy is limited to in-frame clones, with some not included. The data contain 100,000 to 150,000 clones, 85% to 90% of them singletons. The sequencing used peripheral blood, collected 44 weeks after starting pembrolizumab. The clonotype was recovered from an adult with mismatch repair-deficient cancer.

DNA for the CDR3: TGCGCCAGCAGCCCGGGACAGTCGTACTCTGGAAACACCATATATTTT. Translation gives CASSPGQSYSGNTIYF. The rearrangement joins TRBV5-1 to TRBJ1-3; 7 bases fit TRBD1. From germline, CDR1 is SGHRS and CDR2 YFSETQ. V lost 4 bases, J lost 0 bases, and 7 bases stayed unmatched. The CDR3 is made up of 16 amino acids.